This TCR beta chain was captured in a study of spatial heterogeneity in lung cancer. Study in general: Alpha-chain detections were consistently fewer than beta-chain detections among the sequences. Across tumor regions, counts of TCR transcripts showed a strong correlation with a T cell module score derived from matched bulk RNA-seq.

This clonotype is deemed medium-sized. Its cognate antigen is unknown. The size of this beta chain means little, since it is a stray read in a library made for alpha chains. Stated time point: sample taken at primary tumor resection. The donors, fewer than 90 patients with untreated early-stage non-small cell lung cancer, provided the samples. Study-level points and caveats: The authors estimated that about 7% of tumor T cells were covered for alpha chains and roughly 14% for beta chains. Within tumors, counts of expanded alpha and beta TCRs tracked tumor mutation counts.

There are 13 residues in the CDR3. Germline V gene sequence: CDR1 SQVTM, CDR2 ANQGSEA. Trimming at V came to 3 bases and at J to 3 bases, leaving 3 bases not matched to a gene. TCRdb re-analysed the 5' RACE reads in MiXCR, keeping a single row per CDR3 protein. The sample yields about 6,900 distinct CDR3 sequences, roughly 12% seen once. This chain uses TRBV29-1 with TRBJ1-2; 8 bases are shared with TRBD1. The TCR originated in a male donor with early-stage non-small cell lung cancer. This specimen was lung tumor tissue, taken at surgery. CDR3 sequence reads: CSVDRTGHYGYTF. CDR3 DNA: TGCAGCGTTGATCGGACAGGGCACTATGGCTACACCTTC.